This T cell receptor beta chain stems from a study of blood T cell repertoires in COVID-19. Original processing notes: Cell counts per sample came from amplifying reference gene primers. Repertoires were generated with immunoSEQ multiplex PCR, while TCRdb's copy carries only in-frame clones and drops some. V, J and clone size are those of that table, while D and trimming were read from the DNA. The table shows fewer than 45,000 clones, with 70% to 90% occurring only once. Only one count was recorded for this clone. CDR1 and CDR2 from the germline V gene are LNHDA and SQIVND (reference sequence). This CDR3 is 13 amino acids long. Trimming cost V 6 bases and J 4 bases, with 13 bases left between them.

The receptor was isolated from a human donor in a cohort sampled during active COVID-19. The chain employs TRBV19 and TRBJ2-7; D possibly corresponds to TRBD1 (8 bases). Sequenced: peripheral blood. The CDR3 reads CASRLQGGYEQYF. The CDR3, as DNA: TGTGCCAGTAGGCTACAGGGGGGGTACGAGCAGTACTTC.